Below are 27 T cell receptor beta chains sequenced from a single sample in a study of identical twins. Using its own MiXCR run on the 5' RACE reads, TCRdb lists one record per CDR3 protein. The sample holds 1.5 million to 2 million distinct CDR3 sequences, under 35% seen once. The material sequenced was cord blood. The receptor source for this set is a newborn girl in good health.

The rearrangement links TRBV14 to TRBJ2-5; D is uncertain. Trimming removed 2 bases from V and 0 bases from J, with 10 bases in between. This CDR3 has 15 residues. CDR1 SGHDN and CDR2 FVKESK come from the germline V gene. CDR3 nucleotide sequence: TGTGCCAGCAGCCAAAGGGTTGGCTACCAAGAGACCCAGTACTTC. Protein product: CASSQRVGYQETQYF.

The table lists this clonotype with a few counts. This chain's CDR3 is CASQGAGNLGYTF. CDR3 DNA: TGTGCCAGCCAGGGGGCAGGCAATCTTGGCTACACCTTC. The chain combines TRBV2 with TRBJ1-2; TRBD1 matches 8 bases. Trimming at V came to 8 bases and at J to 7 bases, leaving 9 bases not matched to a gene. Germline-derived CDR1 and CDR2 are SNHLY and FYNNEI. The CDR3 sequence is 13 residues long.

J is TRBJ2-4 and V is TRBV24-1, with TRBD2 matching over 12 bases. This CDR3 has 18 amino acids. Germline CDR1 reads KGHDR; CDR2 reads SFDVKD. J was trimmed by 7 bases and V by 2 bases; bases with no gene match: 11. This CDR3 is CATSDSRKTSGSGNIQYF. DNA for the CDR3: TGTGCCACCAGTGATTCTCGGAAGACTAGCGGGAGCGGTAACATTCAGTACTTC.

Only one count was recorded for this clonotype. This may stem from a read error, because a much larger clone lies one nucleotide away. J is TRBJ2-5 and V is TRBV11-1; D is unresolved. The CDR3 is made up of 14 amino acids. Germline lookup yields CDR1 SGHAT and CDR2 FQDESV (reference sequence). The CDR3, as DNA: TGTGCCAGCAGCTTAGCACTGGCGCAAGAGGCCCAGTACTTC. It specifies CASSLALAQEAQYF.

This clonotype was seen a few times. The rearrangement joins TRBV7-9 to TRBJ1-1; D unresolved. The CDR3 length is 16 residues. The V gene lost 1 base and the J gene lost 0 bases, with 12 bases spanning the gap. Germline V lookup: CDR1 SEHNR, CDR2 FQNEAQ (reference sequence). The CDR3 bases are TGTGCCAGCAGCTTAGTAGAGACTTTCATGAACACTGAAGCTTTCTTT. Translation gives CASSLVETFMNTEAFF.

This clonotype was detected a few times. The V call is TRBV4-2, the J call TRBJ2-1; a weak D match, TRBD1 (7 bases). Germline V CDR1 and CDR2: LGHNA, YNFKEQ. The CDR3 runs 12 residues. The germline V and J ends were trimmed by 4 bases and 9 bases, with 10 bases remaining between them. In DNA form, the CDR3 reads TGTGCCAGCAGCCCAGGGGGGATTGAGCAGTTCTTC. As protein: CASSPGGIEQFF.

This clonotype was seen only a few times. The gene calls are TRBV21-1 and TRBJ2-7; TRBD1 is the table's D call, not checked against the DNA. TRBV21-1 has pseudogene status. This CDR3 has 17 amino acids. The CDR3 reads CASSKAVRGQGSYEQYF. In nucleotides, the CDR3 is TGTGCCAGCAGCAAAGCGGTAAGGGGACAGGGGTCCTACGAGCAGTACTTC.

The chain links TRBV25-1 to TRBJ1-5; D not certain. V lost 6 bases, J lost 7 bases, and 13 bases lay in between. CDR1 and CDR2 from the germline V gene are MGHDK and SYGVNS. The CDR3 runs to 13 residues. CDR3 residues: CASRGEGRQPQHF. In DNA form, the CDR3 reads TGTGCCAGCAGGGGTGAGGGTAGACAGCCCCAGCATTTT.

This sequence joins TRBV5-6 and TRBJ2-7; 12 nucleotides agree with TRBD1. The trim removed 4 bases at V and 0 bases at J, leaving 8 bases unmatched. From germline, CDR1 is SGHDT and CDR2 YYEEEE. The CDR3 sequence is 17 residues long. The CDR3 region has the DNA TGTGCCAGCAGCGGATACGAGGGACAGGGGGCCTCCTACGAGCAGTACTTC. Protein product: CASSGYEGQGASYEQYF.

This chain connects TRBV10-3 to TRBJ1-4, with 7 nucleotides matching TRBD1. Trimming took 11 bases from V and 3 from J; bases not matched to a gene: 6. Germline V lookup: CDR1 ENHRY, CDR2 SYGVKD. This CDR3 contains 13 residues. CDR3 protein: CAVSGGSNEKLFF. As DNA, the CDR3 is TGTGCCGTTTCAGGGGGTTCTAATGAAAAACTGTTTTTT.

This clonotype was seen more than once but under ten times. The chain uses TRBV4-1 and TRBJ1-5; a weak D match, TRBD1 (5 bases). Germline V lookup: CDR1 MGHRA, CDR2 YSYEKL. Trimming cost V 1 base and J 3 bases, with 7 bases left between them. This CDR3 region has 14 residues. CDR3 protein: CASSQGDLNQPQHF. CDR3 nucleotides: TGCGCCAGCAGCCAAGGGGACCTCAATCAGCCCCAGCATTTT.

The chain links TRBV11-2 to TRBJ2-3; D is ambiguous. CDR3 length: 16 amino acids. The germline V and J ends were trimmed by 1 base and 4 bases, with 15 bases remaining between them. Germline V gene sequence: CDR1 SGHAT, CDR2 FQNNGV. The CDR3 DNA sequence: TGTGCCAGCAGCTTAGGCCTGGCCATAGGGCCAGATACGCAGTATTTT. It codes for CASSLGLAIGPDTQYF. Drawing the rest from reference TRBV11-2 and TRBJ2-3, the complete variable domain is EAGVAQSPRYKIIEKRQSVAFWCNPISGHATLYWYQQILGQGPKLLIQFQNNGVVDDSQLPKDRFSAERLKGVDSTLKIQPAKLEDSAVYLCASSLGLAIGPDTQYFGPGTRLTVL.

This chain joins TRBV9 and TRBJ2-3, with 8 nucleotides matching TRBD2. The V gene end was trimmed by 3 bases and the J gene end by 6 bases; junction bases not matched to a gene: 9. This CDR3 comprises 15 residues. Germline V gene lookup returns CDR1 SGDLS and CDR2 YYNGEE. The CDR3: CASSGLGGARDTQYF. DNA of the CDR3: TGTGCCAGCAGCGGTCTCGGGGGGGCCCGGGATACGCAGTATTTT.

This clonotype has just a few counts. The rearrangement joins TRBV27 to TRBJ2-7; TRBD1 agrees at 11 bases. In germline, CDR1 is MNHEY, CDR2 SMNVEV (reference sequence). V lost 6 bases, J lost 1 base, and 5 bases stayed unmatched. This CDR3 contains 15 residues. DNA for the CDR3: TGTGCCAGCAGAGGGGACAGGGGGGCTTCCTACGAGCAGTACTTC. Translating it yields CASRGDRGASYEQYF.

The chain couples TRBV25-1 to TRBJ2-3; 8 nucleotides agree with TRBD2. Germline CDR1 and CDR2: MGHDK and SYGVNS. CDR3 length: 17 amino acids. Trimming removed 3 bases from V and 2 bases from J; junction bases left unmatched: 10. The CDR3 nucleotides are TGTGCCAGCAGTGACCCGACTCACGGGGGGGACACAGATACGCAGTATTTT. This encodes CASSDPTHGGDTDTQYF.

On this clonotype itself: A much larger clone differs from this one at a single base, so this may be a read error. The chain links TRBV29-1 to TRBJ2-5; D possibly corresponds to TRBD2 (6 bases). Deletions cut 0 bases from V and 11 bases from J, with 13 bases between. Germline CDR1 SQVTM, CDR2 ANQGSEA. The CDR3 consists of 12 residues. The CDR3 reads CSVEDPGDEQYF. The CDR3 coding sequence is TGCAGCGTTGAAGATCCGGGGGATGAGCAGTACTTC. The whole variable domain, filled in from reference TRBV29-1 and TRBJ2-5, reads SAVISQKPSRDICQRGTSLTIQCQVDSQVTMMFWYRQQPGQSLTLIATANQGSEATYESGFVIDKFPISRPNLTFSTLTVSNMSPEDSSIYLCSVEDPGDEQYFGPGTRLLVL.

Here the CDR3 DNA reads TGCAGTGCTGCCCCGGGGCAAGGTTCGGGAGCCTACGAGCAGTACTTC. Amino acids: CSAAPGQGSGAYEQYF. This chain joins TRBV20-1 and TRBJ2-7, with D maybe TRBD2 (6 bases). V was pared by 5 bases and J by 2 bases, with 22 bases between. Germline V gene data show CDR1 as DFQATT and CDR2 as SNEGSKA (reference sequence). The CDR3 sequence is 16 residues long.

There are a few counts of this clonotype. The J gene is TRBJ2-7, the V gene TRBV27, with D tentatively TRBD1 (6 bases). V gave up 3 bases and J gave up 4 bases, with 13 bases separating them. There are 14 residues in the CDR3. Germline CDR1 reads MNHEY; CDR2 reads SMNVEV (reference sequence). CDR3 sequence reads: CASSFDGTTYEQYF. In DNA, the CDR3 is TGTGCCAGCAGTTTTGACGGGACAACATACGAGCAGTACTTC.

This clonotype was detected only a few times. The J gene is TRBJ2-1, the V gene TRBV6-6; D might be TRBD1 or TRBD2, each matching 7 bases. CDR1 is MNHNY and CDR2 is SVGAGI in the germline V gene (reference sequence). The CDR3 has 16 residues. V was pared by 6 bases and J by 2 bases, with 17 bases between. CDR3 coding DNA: TGTGCCAGCAGCCAGGGGGGGACATCTCCCTACAATGAGCAGTTCTTC. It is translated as CASSQGGTSPYNEQFF.

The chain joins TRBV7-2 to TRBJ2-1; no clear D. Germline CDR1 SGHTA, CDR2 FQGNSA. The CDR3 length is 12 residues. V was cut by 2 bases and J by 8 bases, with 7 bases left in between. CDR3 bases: TGTGCCAGCAGCTTACTATTCGATGAGCAGTTCTTC. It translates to CASSLLFDEQFF.

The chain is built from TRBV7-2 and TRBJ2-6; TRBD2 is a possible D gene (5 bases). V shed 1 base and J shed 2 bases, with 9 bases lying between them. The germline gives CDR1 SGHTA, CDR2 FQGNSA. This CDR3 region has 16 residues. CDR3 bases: TGTGCCAGCAGCTTAGTTCCGGGGACTGGGGCCAACGTCCTGACTTTC. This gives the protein CASSLVPGTGANVLTF.

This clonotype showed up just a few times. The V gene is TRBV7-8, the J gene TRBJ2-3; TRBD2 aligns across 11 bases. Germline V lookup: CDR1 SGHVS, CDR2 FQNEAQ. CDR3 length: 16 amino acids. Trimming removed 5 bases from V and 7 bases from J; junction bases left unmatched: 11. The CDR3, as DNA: TGTGCCAGCAGCCGTAATAGCGGGGGGGCTGTGTATACGCAGTATTTT. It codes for CASSRNSGGAVYTQYF.

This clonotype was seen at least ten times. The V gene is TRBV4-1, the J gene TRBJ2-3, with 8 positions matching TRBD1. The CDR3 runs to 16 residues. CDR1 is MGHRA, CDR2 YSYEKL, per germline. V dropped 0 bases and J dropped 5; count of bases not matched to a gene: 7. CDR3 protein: CASSQDSDRVVDTQYF. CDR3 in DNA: TGCGCCAGCAGCCAAGATTCGGACAGGGTGGTAGATACGCAGTATTTT.

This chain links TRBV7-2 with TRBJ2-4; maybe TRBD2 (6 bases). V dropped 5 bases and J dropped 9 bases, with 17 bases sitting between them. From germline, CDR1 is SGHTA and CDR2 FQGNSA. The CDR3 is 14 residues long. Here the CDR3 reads CASSPEGGTLIQYF. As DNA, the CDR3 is TGTGCCAGCAGCCCCGAGGGTGGGACTCTCATTCAGTACTTC.

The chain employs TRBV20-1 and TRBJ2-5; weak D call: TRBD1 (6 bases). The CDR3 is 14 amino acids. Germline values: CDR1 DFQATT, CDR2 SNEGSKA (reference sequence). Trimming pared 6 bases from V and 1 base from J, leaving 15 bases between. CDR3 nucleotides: TGCAGTGCCGTCCGGGACACGGTCCAAGAGACCCAGTACTTC. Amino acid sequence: CSAVRDTVQETQYF.

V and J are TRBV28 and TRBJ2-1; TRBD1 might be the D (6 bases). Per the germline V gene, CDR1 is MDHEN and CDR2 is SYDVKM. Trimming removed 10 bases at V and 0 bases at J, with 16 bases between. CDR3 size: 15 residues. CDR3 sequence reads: CATRKGGPSYNEQFF. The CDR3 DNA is TGTGCCACCAGAAAAGGGGGTCCCTCCTACAATGAGCAGTTCTTC.

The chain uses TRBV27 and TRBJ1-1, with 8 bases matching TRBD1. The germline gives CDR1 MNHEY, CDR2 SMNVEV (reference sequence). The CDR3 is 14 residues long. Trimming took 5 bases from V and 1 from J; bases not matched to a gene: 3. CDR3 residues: CASSRQGSNTEAFF. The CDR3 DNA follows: TGTGCCAGCAGTAGACAGGGGTCGAACACTGAAGCTTTCTTT.